Listed below are T cell receptor beta chains from one sample, sequenced in a study of blood T cells in healthy people across ages. TCRdb re-analysed the 5' RACE reads in MiXCR, keeping a single row per CDR3 protein. The sample records hundreds of thousands of distinct CDR3 sequences, about 48% being singletons. The sample comprised blood. These receptors were obtained from an elderly man in good health. Both conserved end residues are part of each CDR3. A D gene is named only where the DNA matches it firmly. Size is omitted from some rows. Given values are once, few, many or a class for expanded clones.

clone_size d_call j_call v_call cdr3_aa cdr3_nt
. . TRBJ2-2 TRBV9 CASSVGPGSNTGELFF TGTGCCAGCAGCGTAGGGCCCGGATCGAACACCGGGGAGCTGTTTTTT
. . TRBJ2-1 TRBV12-3/TRBV12-4 CASSLVHAYNEQFF TGTGCCAGCAGTTTAGTGCACGCGTACAATGAGCAGTTCTTC
. . TRBJ2-1 TRBV29-1 CSVGTLGEQFF TGCAGCGTTGGGACGTTGGGTGAGCAGTTCTTC
. . TRBJ1-2 TRBV3-1 CASQKGGAYGYTF TGTGCCAGCCAAAAGGGCGGGGCCTATGGCTACACCTTC
few TRBD2 TRBJ2-7 TRBV7-2 CASSQVIAGVLEQYF TGTGCCAGCAGCCAGGTGATAGCGGGAGTGTTAGAGCAGTACTTC
few TRBD1 TRBJ2-5 TRBV20-1 CSANTLRGQGTRETQYF TGCAGTGCTAACACACTCCGTGGACAGGGGACCCGAGAGACCCAGTACTTC
. TRBD2 TRBJ2-1 TRBV4-1 CASSQVASGRADGSNEQFF TGCGCCAGCAGCCAAGTGGCTAGCGGGAGGGCGGATGGGTCCAATGAGCAGTTCTTC
few . TRBJ1-2 TRBV10-3 CAISPTPAGYTF TGTGCCATCAGTCCGACGCCGGCTGGCTACACCTTC
. . TRBJ1-4 TRBV7-9 CASSFTTGNNEKLFF TGTGCCAGCAGCTTCACAACAGGGAATAATGAAAAACTGTTTTTT
few . TRBJ2-5 TRBV21-1 CASSTPMGTETQYF TGTGCCAGCAGCACGCCTATGGGTACGGAGACCCAGTACTTC
. . TRBJ2-1 TRBV12-3/TRBV12-4 CASSPRGGYSYNEQFF TGTGCCAGCAGTCCCCGTGGGGGTTACTCCTACAATGAGCAGTTCTTC
. TRBD2 TRBJ2-3 TRBV28 CASKLAGGPGTDTQYF TGTGCCAGCAAATTAGCGGGAGGCCCAGGCACAGATACGCAGTATTTT
. TRBD1 TRBJ2-2 TRBV20-1 CSAEGPGQANTGELFF TGCAGTGCTGAAGGACCGGGACAGGCGAACACCGGGGAGCTGTTTTTT
. . TRBJ1-4 TRBV5-5 CASRAAATNEKLFF TGTGCCAGCAGGGCGGCTGCAACTAATGAAAAACTGTTTTTT
. . TRBJ2-6 TRBV6-2/TRBV6-3 CASSYDRLSTGSGANVLTF TGTGCCAGCAGTTACGATCGATTGTCAACAGGGTCCGGGGCCAACGTCCTGACTTTC
. . TRBJ1-2 TRBV29-1 CSVIGGAYGYTF TGCAGCGTTATCGGGGGGGCCTATGGTTACACCTTC
. . TRBJ2-1 TRBV13 CASSLVQRADEQFF TGTGCCAGCAGCTTAGTTCAGCGTGCGGATGAGCAGTTCTTC
. . TRBJ2-7 TRBV9 CASSVGSATYEQYF TGTGCCAGCAGCGTAGGGTCAGCAACCTACGAGCAGTACTTC
. . TRBJ2-1 TRBV2 CASSGEQFF TGTGCCAGCTCGGGTGAGCAGTTCTTC
many . TRBJ2-7 TRBV7-2 CASSTDGGGTYEQYF TGTGCCAGCAGCACAGATGGGGGAGGCACCTACGAGCAGTACTTC
many TRBD2 TRBJ2-3 TRBV7-3 CASSLGVGGSFPDTQYF TGTGCCAGCAGCTTAGGAGTTGGCGGGAGTTTTCCAGATACGCAGTATTTT
. TRBD1 TRBJ1-3 TRBV5-1 CASSSIGTGGRGRNTIYF TGCGCCAGCAGCTCGATTGGGACAGGGGGCCGAGGAAGGAACACCATATATTTT
. . TRBJ2-1 TRBV13 CASSPEGVEQFF TGTGCCAGCAGCCCGGAAGGGGTTGAGCAGTTCTTC
few . TRBJ2-7 TRBV3-1 CASSQAYQGYEQYF TGTGCCAGCAGCCAAGCTTACCAGGGGTACGAGCAGTACTTC
. . TRBJ2-3 TRBV12-3/TRBV12-4 CATRQSSTDTQYF TGCGCCACTCGACAGTCTAGCACAGATACGCAGTATTTT
. . TRBJ2-1 TRBV5-3 CARSRTRQGRSSYNEQFF TGTGCCAGAAGCAGGACTAGACAGGGACGAAGCTCCTACAATGAGCAGTTCTTC
. TRBD1 TRBJ2-7 TRBV27 CASGRTGLSHEQYF TGTGCCAGCGGACGGACAGGGCTCTCCCACGAGCAGTACTTC
. TRBD2 TRBJ2-3 TRBV6-1 CAGRLAGKDTQYF TGTGCCGGCAGGCTAGCGGGAAAGGATACGCAGTATTTT